This entry describes one T cell receptor beta chain. Its matching antigen is unknown. The data originate from a study of cytomegalovirus exposure and HLA in healthy donors. Findings and caveats of the study: Overall, 164 TCR beta chains were annotated as cytomegalovirus-associated. TCR beta chain V- and J-gene trimming was linked, in a later analysis, to a missense variant in DCLRE1C. Prior analysis indicated that the majority of TCR beta V segments exhibited productivity approximately 87% or approximately 30% of the time. Rarity marked most TCR sequences, yet some public TCRs occurred in many donors.

PCR amplification relied on 60 Vbeta primers (plus 13 Jbeta primers). Here immunoSEQ multiplex PCR was the method, and the copy in TCRdb shows in-frame clones only, minus some. This sample has 90,000 to 150,000 clones, with more than 60% found just once. Material: PBMCs. The clonotype originates from a man aged 40-49 years in good health and CMV-seropositive.

This chain's CDR3 is CASSEFFSGSTLQETQYF. The CDR3 nucleotides read TGTGCCAGCAGCGAATTCTTTAGCGGGTCTACCCTCCAAGAGACCCAGTACTTC. The V call is TRBV2, the J call TRBJ2-5; TRBD2 agrees at 7 bases. V trimming: 6 bases; J trimming: 1 base; junction bases outside the gene matches: 17. The germline V gene encodes CDR1 SNHLY and CDR2 FYNNEI. The CDR3 length is 18 residues.